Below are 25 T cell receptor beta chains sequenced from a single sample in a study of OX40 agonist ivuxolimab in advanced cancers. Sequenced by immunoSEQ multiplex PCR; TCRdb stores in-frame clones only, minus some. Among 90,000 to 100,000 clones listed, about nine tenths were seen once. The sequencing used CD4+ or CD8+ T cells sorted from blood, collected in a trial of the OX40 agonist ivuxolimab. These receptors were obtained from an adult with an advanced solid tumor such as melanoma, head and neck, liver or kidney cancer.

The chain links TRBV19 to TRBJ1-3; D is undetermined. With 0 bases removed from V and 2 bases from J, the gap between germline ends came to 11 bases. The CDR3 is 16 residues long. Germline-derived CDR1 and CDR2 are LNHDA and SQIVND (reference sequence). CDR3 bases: TGTGCCAGTAGTATAGATTATGCAGGAGCTGGAAACACCATATATTTT. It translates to CASSIDYAGAGNTIYF.

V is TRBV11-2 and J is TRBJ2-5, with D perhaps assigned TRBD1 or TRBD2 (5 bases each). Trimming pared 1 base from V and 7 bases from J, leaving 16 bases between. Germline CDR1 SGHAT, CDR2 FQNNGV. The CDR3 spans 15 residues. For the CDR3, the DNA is TGTGCCAGCAGCTTAGGAGGGGACGGTGGAGGGACCCAGTACTTC. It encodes CASSLGGDGGGTQYF.

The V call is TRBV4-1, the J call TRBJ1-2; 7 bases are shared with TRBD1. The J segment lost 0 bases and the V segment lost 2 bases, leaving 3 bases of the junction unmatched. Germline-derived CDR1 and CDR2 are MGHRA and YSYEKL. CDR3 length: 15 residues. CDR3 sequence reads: CASSQYRGPNYGYTF. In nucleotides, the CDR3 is TGCGCCAGCAGCCAATACAGGGGCCCTAACTATGGCTACACCTTC.

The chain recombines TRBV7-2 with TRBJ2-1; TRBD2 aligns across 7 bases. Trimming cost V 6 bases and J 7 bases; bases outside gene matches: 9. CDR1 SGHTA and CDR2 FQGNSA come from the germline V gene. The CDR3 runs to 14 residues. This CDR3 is CASRPPGGINEQFF. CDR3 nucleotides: TGTGCCAGCAGACCCCCGGGAGGAATTAATGAGCAGTTCTTC.

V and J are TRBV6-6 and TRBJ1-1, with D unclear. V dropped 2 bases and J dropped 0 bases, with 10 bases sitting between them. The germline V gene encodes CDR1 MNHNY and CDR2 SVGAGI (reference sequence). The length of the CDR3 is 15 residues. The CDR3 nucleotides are TGTGCCAGCAGTTACAGGGAAACGATGAACACTGAAGCTTTCTTT. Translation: CASSYRETMNTEAFF.

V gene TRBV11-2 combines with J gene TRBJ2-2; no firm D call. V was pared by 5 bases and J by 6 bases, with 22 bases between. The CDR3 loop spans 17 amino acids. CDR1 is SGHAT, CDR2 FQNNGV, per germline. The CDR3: CASSPRAGSILAGELFF. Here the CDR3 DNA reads TGTGCCAGCAGCCCAAGGGCCGGCTCTATATTGGCCGGGGAGCTGTTTTTT.

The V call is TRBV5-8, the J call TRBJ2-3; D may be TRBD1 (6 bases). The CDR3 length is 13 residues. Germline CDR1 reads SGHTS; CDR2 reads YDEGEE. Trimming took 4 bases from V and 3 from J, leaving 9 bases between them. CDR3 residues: CASSQTGTDTQYF. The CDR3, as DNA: TGTGCCAGCAGCCAAACAGGGACAGATACGCAGTATTTT.

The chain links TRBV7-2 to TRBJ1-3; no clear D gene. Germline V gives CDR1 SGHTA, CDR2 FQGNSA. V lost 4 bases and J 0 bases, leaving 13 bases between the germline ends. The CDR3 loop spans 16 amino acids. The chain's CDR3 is CASSSYSTVSGNTIYF. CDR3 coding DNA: TGTGCCAGCAGCTCCTACTCGACGGTCTCTGGAAACACCATATATTTT.

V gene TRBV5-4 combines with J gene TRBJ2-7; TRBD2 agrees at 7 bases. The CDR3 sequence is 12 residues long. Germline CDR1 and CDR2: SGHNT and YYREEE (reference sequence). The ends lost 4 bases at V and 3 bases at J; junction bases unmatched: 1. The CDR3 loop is CASSRGDYEQYF. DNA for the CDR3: TGTGCCAGCAGCCGGGGGGACTACGAGCAGTACTTC. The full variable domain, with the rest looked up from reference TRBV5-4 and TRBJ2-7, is ETGVTQSPTHLIKTRGQQVTLRCSSQSGHNTVSWYQQALGQGPQFIFQYYREEENGRGNFPPRFSGLQFPNYSSELNVNALELDDSALYLCASSRGDYEQYFGPGTRLTVT.

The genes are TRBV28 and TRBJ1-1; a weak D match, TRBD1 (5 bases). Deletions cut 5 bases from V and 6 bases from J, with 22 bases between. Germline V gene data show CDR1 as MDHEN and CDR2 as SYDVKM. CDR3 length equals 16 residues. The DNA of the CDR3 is TGTGCCAGCAGTCCCCCTAAGGGGAGTCGTGGCGCTGAAGCTTTCTTT. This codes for CASSPPKGSRGAEAFF.

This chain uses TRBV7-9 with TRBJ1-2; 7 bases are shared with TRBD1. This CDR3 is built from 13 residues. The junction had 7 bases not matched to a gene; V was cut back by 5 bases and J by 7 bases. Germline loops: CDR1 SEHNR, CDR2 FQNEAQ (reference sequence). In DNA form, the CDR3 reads TGTGCCAGCAGCCCTGACAGGGAGGGTGGCTACACCTTC. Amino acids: CASSPDREGGYTF.

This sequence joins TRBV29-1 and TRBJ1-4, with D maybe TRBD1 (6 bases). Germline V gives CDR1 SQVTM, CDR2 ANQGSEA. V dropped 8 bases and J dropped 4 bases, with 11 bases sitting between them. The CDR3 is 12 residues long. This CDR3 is CSPGQSNEKLFF. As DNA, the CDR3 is TGCAGCCCTGGACAGAGTAATGAAAAACTGTTTTTT.

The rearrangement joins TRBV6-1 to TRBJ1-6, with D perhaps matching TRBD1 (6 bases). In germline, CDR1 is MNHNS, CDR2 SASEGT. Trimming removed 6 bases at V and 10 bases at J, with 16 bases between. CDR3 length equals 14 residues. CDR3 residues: CASSYDTGSSPLHF. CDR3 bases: TGTGCCAGCAGCTACGACACAGGGAGCTCACCCCTCCACTTT.

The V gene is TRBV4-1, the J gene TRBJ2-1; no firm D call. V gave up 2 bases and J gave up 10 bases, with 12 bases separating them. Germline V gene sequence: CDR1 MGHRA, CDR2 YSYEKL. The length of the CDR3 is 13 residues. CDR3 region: CASSQFDGPEQFF. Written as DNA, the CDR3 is TGCGCCAGCAGCCAATTCGACGGGCCAGAGCAGTTCTTC.

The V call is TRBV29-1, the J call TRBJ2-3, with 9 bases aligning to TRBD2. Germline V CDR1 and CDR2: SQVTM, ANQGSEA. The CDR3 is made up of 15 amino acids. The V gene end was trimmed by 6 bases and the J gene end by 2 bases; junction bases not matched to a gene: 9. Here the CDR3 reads CSVIRTSAATDTQYF. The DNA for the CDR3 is TGCAGCGTAATAAGGACTAGCGCGGCCACAGATACGCAGTATTTT.

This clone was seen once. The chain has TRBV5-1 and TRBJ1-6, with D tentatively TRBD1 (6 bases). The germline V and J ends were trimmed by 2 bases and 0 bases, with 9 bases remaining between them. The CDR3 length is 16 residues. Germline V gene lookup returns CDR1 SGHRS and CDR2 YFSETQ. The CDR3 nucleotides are TGCGCCAGCAGCTTTAGAGGGGGCTCCTATAATTCACCCCTCCACTTT. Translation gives CASSFRGGSYNSPLHF.

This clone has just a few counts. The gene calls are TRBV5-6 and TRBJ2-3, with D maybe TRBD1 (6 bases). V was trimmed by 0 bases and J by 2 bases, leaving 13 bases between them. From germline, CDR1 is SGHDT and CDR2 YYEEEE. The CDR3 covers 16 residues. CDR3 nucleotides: TGTGCCAGCAGCTTGGCCGCAGGGGCGCCCACAGATACGCAGTATTTT. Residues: CASSLAAGAPTDTQYF. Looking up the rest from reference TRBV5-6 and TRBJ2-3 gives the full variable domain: DAGVTQSPTHLIKTRGQQVTLRCSPKSGHDTVSWYQQALGQGPQFIFQYYEEEERQRGNFPDRFSGHQFPNYSSELNVNALLLGDSALYLCASSLAAGAPTDTQYFGPGTRLTVL.

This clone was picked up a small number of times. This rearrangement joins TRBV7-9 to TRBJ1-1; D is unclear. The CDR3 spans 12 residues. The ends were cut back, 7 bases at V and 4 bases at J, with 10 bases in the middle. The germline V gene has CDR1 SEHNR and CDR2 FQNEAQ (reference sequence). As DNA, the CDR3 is TGTGCCAGCACCTTGGGAACCACTGAAGCTTTCTTT. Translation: CASTLGTTEAFF.

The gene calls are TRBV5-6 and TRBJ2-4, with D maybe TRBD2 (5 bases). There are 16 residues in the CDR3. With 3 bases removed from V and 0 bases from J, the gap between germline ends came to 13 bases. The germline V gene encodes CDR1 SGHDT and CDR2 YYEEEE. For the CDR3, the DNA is TGTGCCAGCAGCTCAGGACTTTTTGGAGCCAAAAACATTCAGTACTTC. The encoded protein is CASSSGLFGAKNIQYF.

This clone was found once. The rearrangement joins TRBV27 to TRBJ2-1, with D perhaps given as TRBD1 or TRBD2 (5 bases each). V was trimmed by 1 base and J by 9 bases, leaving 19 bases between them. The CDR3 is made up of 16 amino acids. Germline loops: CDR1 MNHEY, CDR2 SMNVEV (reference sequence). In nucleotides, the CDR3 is TGTGCCAGCAGTTTATGGGGGACCATCGGGGAGCGTGAGCAGTTCTTC. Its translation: CASSLWGTIGEREQFF.

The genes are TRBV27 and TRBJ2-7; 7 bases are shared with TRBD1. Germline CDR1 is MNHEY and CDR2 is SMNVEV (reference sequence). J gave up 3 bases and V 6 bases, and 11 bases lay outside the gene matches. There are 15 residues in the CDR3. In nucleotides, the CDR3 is TGTGCCAGCAGACTCCGGGACAGTTACGTCTACGAGCAGTACTTC. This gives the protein CASRLRDSYVYEQYF.

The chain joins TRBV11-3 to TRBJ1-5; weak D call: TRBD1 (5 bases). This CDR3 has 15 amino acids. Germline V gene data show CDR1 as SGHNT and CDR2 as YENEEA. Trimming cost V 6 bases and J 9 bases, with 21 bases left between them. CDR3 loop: CASRSASGRLGPQHF. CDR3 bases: TGTGCCAGCAGATCCGCTTCGGGGCGGTTAGGGCCCCAGCATTTT. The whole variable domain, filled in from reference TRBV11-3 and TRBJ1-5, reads EAGVVQSPRYKIIEKKQPVAFWCNPISGHNTLYWYLQNLGQGPELLIRYENEEAVDDSQLPKDRFSAERLKGVDSTLKIQPAELGDSAVYLCASRSASGRLGPQHFGDGTRLSIL.

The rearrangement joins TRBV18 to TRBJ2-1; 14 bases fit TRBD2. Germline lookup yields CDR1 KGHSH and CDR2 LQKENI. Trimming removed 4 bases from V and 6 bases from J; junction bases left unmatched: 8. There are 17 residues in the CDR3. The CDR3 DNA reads TGTGCCAGCTCACTCGGACTAGCGGGAGGCTCTGGCAATGAGCAGTTCTTC. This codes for CASSLGLAGGSGNEQFF.

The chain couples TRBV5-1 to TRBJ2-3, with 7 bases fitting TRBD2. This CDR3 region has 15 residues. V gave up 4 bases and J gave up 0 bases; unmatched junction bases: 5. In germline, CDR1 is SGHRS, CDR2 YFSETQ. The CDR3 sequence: CASSAGRSSTDTQYF. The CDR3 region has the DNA TGCGCCAGCAGCGCCGGGAGGTCTAGCACAGATACGCAGTATTTT.

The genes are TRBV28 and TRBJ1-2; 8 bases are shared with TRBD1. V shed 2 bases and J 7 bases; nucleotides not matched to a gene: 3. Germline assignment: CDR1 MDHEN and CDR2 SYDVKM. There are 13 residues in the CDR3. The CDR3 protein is CASSLGQGGGYTF. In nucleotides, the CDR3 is TGTGCCAGCAGTTTAGGACAGGGAGGTGGCTACACCTTC.